The rows below give T cell receptor beta chains drawn from one sample of a study of shared clonotypes between healthy human individuals. The data were produced by immunoSEQ multiplex PCR, yet TCRdb's version contains in-frame clones alone and is incomplete. The table records over a million clones, roughly 96% of them present only once. The sequenced material came from naive CD4+ T cells sorted from blood. The receptors come from a man aged 25-45 years in good health. CDR3s include the opening cysteine and the closing phenylalanine or tryptophan. Fields, in order: clone size, V gene, D gene, J gene, CDR3 protein, CDR3 DNA. D genes are given only for firm matches. For some rows the clone size is stated as once, few or many, or as a class when expanded; others skip it.

>NA|TRBV10-3|NA|TRBJ2-5
CAIRSLYGSQETQYF
TGTGCCATCAGGTCCCTATACGGGAGCCAAGAGACCCAGTACTTC
>NA|TRBV28|NA|TRBJ1-2
CASSYPLGGFYGYTF
TGTGCCAGCAGTTACCCTCTAGGGGGATTCTATGGCTACACCTTC
>NA|TRBV19|TRBD1|TRBJ1-5
CASSIRTGVNQPQHF
TGTGCCAGTAGTATAAGGACAGGGGTAAATCAGCCCCAGCATTTT
>NA|TRBV4-3|NA|TRBJ2-7
CASSQGFGTGYEQYF
TGCGCCAGCAGCCAAGGATTTGGCACCGGCTACGAGCAGTACTTC
>NA|TRBV6-5|NA|TRBJ2-7
CASRLGPGPREQYF
TGTGCCAGCAGGCTCGGTCCAGGGCCCAGAGAGCAGTACTTC
>once|TRBV28|TRBD2|TRBJ2-3
CASSSVGRARDTQYF
TGTGCCAGCAGTTCCGTCGGGAGGGCTAGAGATACGCAGTATTTT
>NA|TRBV7-8|NA|TRBJ2-3
CASSLGRTAGLDTQYF
TGTGCCAGCAGCTTAGGAAGGACCGCCGGATTAGATACGCAGTATTTT
>NA|TRBV5-1|NA|TRBJ2-5
CASSPIGQQETQYF
TGCGCCAGCAGCCCTATCGGACAGCAAGAGACCCAGTACTTC
>NA|TRBV5-5|NA|TRBJ2-5
CASSLEGYFQETQYF
TGTGCCAGCAGCTTGGAAGGGTACTTTCAAGAGACCCAGTACTTC
>NA|TRBV7-3|TRBD2|TRBJ2-2
CASSNPGTSSTNTGELFF
TGTGCCAGCAGCAACCCCGGGACTAGCAGTACGAACACCGGGGAGCTGTTTTTT
>NA|TRBV5-6|NA|TRBJ1-1
CASSSGVAETEAFF
TGTGCCAGCAGCTCTGGGGTAGCGGAAACTGAAGCTTTCTTT
>NA|TRBV18|TRBD2|TRBJ2-1
CASSSGTSGRTYNEQFF
TGTGCCAGCTCCTCCGGGACTAGCGGGAGAACCTACAATGAGCAGTTCTTC
>NA|TRBV28|NA|TRBJ1-1
CASSYSITEAFF
TGTGCCAGCAGTTACTCGATTACTGAAGCTTTCTTT
>NA|TRBV6-5|TRBD1|TRBJ1-3
CASSYSQGLGNTIYF
TGTGCCAGCAGTTACTCACAGGGGCTTGGAAACACCATATATTTT
>NA|TRBV5-6|NA|TRBJ1-5
CASSLVREAGQPQHF
TGTGCCAGCAGCTTGGTCAGGGAGGCGGGTCAGCCCCAGCATTTT
>NA|TRBV5-6|TRBD1|TRBJ2-3
CASSSLPGQGRDTQYF
TGTGCCAGCAGCTCCCTACCGGGACAGGGACGAGATACGCAGTATTTT
>NA|TRBV5-1|NA|TRBJ1-3
CASSLGGRNLGNTIYF
TGCGCCAGCAGCTTGGGGGGACGAAATCTAGGAAACACCATATATTTT
>NA|TRBV5-4|TRBD1|TRBJ1-1
CASSLVGRGAADTEAFF
TGTGCCAGCAGCTTGGTGGGCAGGGGGGCGGCGGACACTGAAGCTTTCTTT
>NA|TRBV6-5|NA|TRBJ1-4
CAVRGWATNEKLFF
TGTGCCGTCCGGGGGTGGGCAACTAATGAAAAACTGTTTTTT
>NA|TRBV6-5|TRBD1|TRBJ2-7
CATMGQAVFYEQYF
TGTGCCACCATGGGACAGGCCGTCTTCTACGAGCAGTACTTC
>NA|TRBV9|TRBD2|TRBJ2-2
CASSGLAANTGELFF
TGTGCCAGCAGTGGACTAGCGGCGAACACCGGGGAGCTGTTTTTT
>NA|TRBV14|TRBD1|TRBJ2-1
CASSQELGTGGNEQFF
TGTGCCAGCAGCCAAGAACTCGGGACAGGGGGAAATGAGCAGTTCTTC
>NA|TRBV7-9|TRBD1|TRBJ1-5
CASSMGQGGNQPQHF
TGTGCCAGCAGCATGGGACAGGGAGGCAATCAGCCCCAGCATTTT
>NA|TRBV28|TRBD2|TRBJ2-3
CASSPRSGVGTDTQYF
TGTGCCAGCAGTCCCCGCAGCGGGGTCGGCACAGATACGCAGTATTTT
>NA|TRBV7-8|TRBD1|TRBJ2-1
CASSASGDRGYNEQFF
TGTGCCAGCAGCGCAAGCGGGGACAGGGGTTACAATGAGCAGTTCTTC
>NA|TRBV9|NA|TRBJ2-5
CASSVDLGGETQYF
TGTGCCAGCAGCGTAGATTTGGGCGGAGAGACCCAGTACTTC
>once|TRBV30|NA|TRBJ1-2
CAWSVGRTRGEAYGYTF
TGTGCCTGGAGTGTGGGGCGAACTAGGGGCGAAGCCTATGGCTACACCTTC
>NA|TRBV28|NA|TRBJ1-2
CASSLGDRNYGYTF
TGTGCCAGCAGTTTGGGTGACAGGAACTATGGCTACACCTTC
>NA|TRBV18|NA|TRBJ2-3
CASSPLASDTDTQYF
TGTGCCAGCTCACCACTTGCTAGCGACACAGATACGCAGTATTTT
>NA|TRBV14|NA|TRBJ1-4
CASSQPRPGRNEKLFF
TGTGCCAGCAGCCAACCCCGCCCAGGGAGGAATGAAAAACTGTTTTTT
>once|TRBV28|NA|TRBJ1-2
CASTQALYGYTF
TGTGCCAGCACCCAGGCTTTATATGGCTACACCTTC
>NA|TRBV18|TRBD1|TRBJ1-4
CASSPQGAGSRGGEKLFF
TGTGCCAGCTCACCACAGGGGGCAGGATCCCGCGGGGGCGAAAAACTGTTTTTT
>NA|TRBV9|NA|TRBJ2-5
CASSVGPPGQINQETQYF
TGTGCCAGCAGCGTAGGCCCCCCCGGACAGATAAACCAAGAGACCCAGTACTTC
>NA|TRBV20-1|NA|TRBJ2-3
CSASESDTQYF
TGCAGTGCTAGCGAGTCTGATACGCAGTATTTT
>NA|TRBV9|NA|TRBJ1-3
CASSVGQSSGNTIYF
TGTGCCAGCAGCGTAGGCCAGAGCTCTGGAAACACCATATATTTT
>NA|TRBV4-1|NA|TRBJ1-5
CASSQVLSNQPQHF
TGCGCCAGCAGCCAAGTCCTTAGCAATCAGCCCCAGCATTTT
>NA|TRBV27|TRBD2|TRBJ2-1
CASSLGLAGGSSYNEQFF
TGTGCCAGCAGTTTAGGACTAGCGGGAGGGAGCTCCTACAATGAGCAGTTCTTC
>NA|TRBV7-9|NA|TRBJ1-4
CASSPTTNEKLFF
TGTGCCAGCAGCCCTACAACTAATGAAAAACTGTTTTTT
>NA|TRBV5-1|TRBD2|TRBJ2-7
CASSFSSGRAPYEQYF
TGCGCCAGCAGCTTTTCTAGCGGGAGGGCCCCCTACGAGCAGTACTTC
>NA|TRBV28|NA|TRBJ2-7
CASSLEGLEQYF
TGTGCCAGCAGTTTGGAAGGACTAGAGCAGTACTTC
>NA|TRBV7-2|TRBD2|TRBJ2-7
CASSLREDSYEQYF
TGTGCCAGCAGCTTACGGGAGGACTCCTACGAGCAGTACTTC
>NA|TRBV6-5|NA|TRBJ1-4
CASSYQGRGREKLFF
TGTGCCAGCAGTTACCAGGGGCGAGGAAGAGAAAAACTGTTTTTT
>once|TRBV30|TRBD2|TRBJ2-3
CAWSLSGPLSTDTQYF
TGTGCCTGGAGTCTTAGCGGGCCTCTGAGCACAGATACGCAGTATTTT
>few|TRBV2|NA|TRBJ2-5
CASSEEETQYF
TGTGCCAGCAGTGAGGAGGAGACCCAGTACTTC
>NA|TRBV7-8|NA|TRBJ2-4
CASSLRVGEAKNIQYF
TGTGCCAGCAGCTTAAGGGTGGGCGAGGCCAAAAACATTCAGTACTTC
>NA|TRBV7-9|TRBD1|TRBJ1-4
CASSSSDRENEKLFF
TGTGCCAGCAGCTCTTCGGACAGGGAGAATGAAAAACTGTTTTTT
>NA|TRBV7-6|TRBD2|TRBJ2-1
CASSIKGLAGGSEQFF
TGTGCCAGCAGTATAAAGGGACTAGCGGGAGGTAGTGAGCAGTTCTTC
>NA|TRBV27|NA|TRBJ2-7
CASSLRRGEGYEQYF
TGTGCCAGCAGTTTACGGCGGGGTGAGGGCTACGAGCAGTACTTC
>NA|TRBV18|NA|TRBJ2-2
CASSPPSTGELFF
TGTGCCAGCTCACCACCCTCAACCGGGGAGCTGTTTTTT
>NA|TRBV5-1|TRBD2|TRBJ2-7
CASSKVGTSRYEQYF
TGCGCCAGCAGCAAGGTCGGGACTAGCCGATACGAGCAGTACTTC
>NA|TRBV9|TRBD2|TRBJ2-3
CASSFRTSGRGTDTQYF
TGTGCCAGCAGCTTTCGGACTAGCGGGAGGGGCACAGATACGCAGTATTTT